This entry is about one T cell receptor beta chain. The sample comes from a study of response to subunit inactivated influenza vaccine. The J segment lost 3 bases and the V segment lost 5 bases, leaving 15 bases of the junction unmatched. The CDR3 runs to 17 residues. Germline loops: CDR1 SGHVS, CDR2 FQNEAQ. TCRdb passed the RT-PCR reads through MiXCR, listing each CDR3 protein once. The table has 450,000 to 600,000 distinct CDR3 sequences, 6% to 9% seen once; the top ten hold 13%. The J gene is TRBJ2-7, the V gene TRBV7-8; 8 positions agree with TRBD2. The TCR comes from a man aged 50 to 75 who received an inactivated influenza vaccine. The sample here was PBMCs from blood, taken 23 to 25 months after vaccination. The CDR3 coding sequence is TGTGCCAGCAGCGCAGACCCACCGGGGCTAGCGGGCTACGAGCAGTACTTC. It specifies CASSADPPGLAGYEQYF. Filled out from reference TRBV7-8 and TRBJ2-7, the complete variable domain reads GAGVSQSPRYKVAKRGQDVALRCDPISGHVSLFWYQQALGQGPEFLTYFQNEAQLDKSGLPSDRFFAERPEGSVSTLKIQRTQQEDSAVYLCASSADPPGLAGYEQYFGPGTRLTVT.